This TCR beta chain was sequenced for a study of blood T cell repertoires in COVID-19. Whole-study context: PBMCs, B-cell-depleted T cells, or T cells were the source of the cDNA or gDNA that made up the material.

CDR1 is MGHRA, CDR2 YSYEKL, per germline. This CDR3 region has 16 residues. Authors' data handling: Amplification of reference gene primers provided the estimated nucleated cell counts. TCRdb's copy holds only in-frame clones and misses some; the assay was immunoSEQ multiplex PCR. For V, J and clone size, that table is used; D and trimming come from the DNA. The table includes fewer than 250,000 clones, approximately 80% detected once. As to this clone: The junction differs from germline at one of its ends, possibly a read error.

This TCR came from a woman between 70 and 85 years old with acute or convalescent COVID-19. The chain recombines TRBV4-1 with TRBJ2-7; 13 positions match TRBD2. Material: peripheral blood. The CDR3, as DNA: TGCGCCAGCAGCCAAGATAAGGGTACTAGCGGGGGGGCACTGAACTTC. This translates into CASSQDKGTSGGALNF.